A selection of T cell receptor beta chains follows, all from one sample in a study of PD-L1 blockade in urothelial cancer. Sequencing was performed with immunoSEQ multiplex PCR; in TCRdb, only in-frame clones are kept and a portion is missing. There are 85,000 to 90,000 clones in the sample; 80% to 90% occur only once, and about 1% lies in the top ten. The sample here was PBMCs, taken around atezolizumab (anti-PD-L1) treatment. The receptors originated from a woman of 80 years or more with urothelial cancer. Each CDR3 is given without its conserved first and last residue. A D gene is named only where the DNA matches it firmly.

d_call j_call v_call cdr3_aa
- TRBJ2-7 TRBV7-8 ASSLAERYEQY
- TRBJ1-5 TRBV27 ASSNIPQAPGPQH
TRBD2 TRBJ2-1 TRBV5-5 ASSLGLAGYNEQF
TRBD1 TRBJ1-1 TRBV7-2 ASSSAGTGVAEAF
- TRBJ1-1 TRBV14 ASSPRENSLNTEAF
- TRBJ1-5 TRBV7-8 ASSSRDINQPQH
TRBD2 TRBJ2-2 TRBV7-3 ASSPGTSGRMAGELF
- TRBJ1-1 TRBV28 ASSREQGEAF
TRBD1 TRBJ2-2 TRBV29-1 SGGPGQGASGELF
TRBD2 TRBJ2-3 TRBV9 ASSAFPSGASTDTQY
- TRBJ2-5 TRBV18 ASLQHRQETQY
TRBD1 TRBJ1-1 TRBV5-1 ASSWGQTHTEAF
TRBD1 TRBJ2-3 TRBV27 ASSLRGSGDTQY
TRBD1 TRBJ1-2 TRBV5-1 ASSRTGQDYGYT
TRBD1 TRBJ2-7 TRBV6-6 ASRAGDRGRSEQY
TRBD1 TRBJ2-5 TRBV7-6 ASSLGQQETQY
TRBD1 TRBJ2-3 TRBV27 ASTPLPPGQSTDTQY
- TRBJ2-2 TRBV2 ASSAGGFTGELF
- TRBJ2-6 TRBV19 ASSIVSSGANVLT
TRBD1 TRBJ1-3 TRBV5-4 ASSSQGGENTIY
TRBD1 TRBJ1-5 TRBV5-5 ASSGGTGYSNQPQH
- TRBJ1-3 TRBV4-2 ASSLSGGTIY
- TRBJ2-1 TRBV11-2 ASSLETSQRGEQF
- TRBJ1-1 TRBV15 ATSRVQGTAF
- TRBJ2-2 TRBV4-1 ASSDLGGGGRTGELF
- TRBJ2-3 TRBV28 ASSLSGEADTQY
TRBD1 TRBJ1-2 TRBV28 ASSPDRVSGYT
TRBD1 TRBJ1-1 TRBV18 ASSPGTGGASTEAF
- TRBJ2-2 TRBV18 ASSRGTDGRELF
- TRBJ2-5 TRBV6-5 ASSRGQETQY
TRBD2 TRBJ2-2 TRBV28 AIEGGLGGSLNTGELF
- TRBJ2-3 TRBV10-3 AIRSGTSTDTQY
- TRBJ2-2 TRBV5-1 ASSLGSPTGELF
- TRBJ2-2 TRBV11-2 ASSRTEITGELF
TRBD1 TRBJ2-3 TRBV25-1 ASRAGGDTQY
- TRBJ2-1 TRBV27 ASSPARESRGEQF
- TRBJ1-5 TRBV13 ASSLGRRDNQPQH
- TRBJ2-3 TRBV7-9 ASSLTGMDTQY
TRBD1 TRBJ1-1 TRBV7-3 ASSPGQGTEAF
- TRBJ2-2 TRBV5-1 ASSSDREDTGELF
TRBD2 TRBJ2-7 TRBV11-3 ASSLDSSGYEQY
TRBD1 TRBJ2-3 TRBV4-1 ASSQVGQADTQY